This T cell receptor (beta chain) is from a study of T cells in Graves' hyperthyroidism and ophthalmopathy. Study observations and caveats: Blood held most thyroid clonotypes expanded above 0.001 frequency.

The CDR3 totals 15 residues. Between the trimmed V and J ends, which lost 5 bases and 4 bases, there was a span of 17 bases. In germline, CDR1 is LGHDT, CDR2 YNNKEL (reference sequence). As for this clonotype: The target antigen is unknown. This may arise from a read error, as a much more abundant clone is one base away.

Amplified TCR beta CDR3 regions derived from RNA transcripts. Initially, a first-round RT-PCR of the TCR CDR3 employed the HTBI primer set. Each CDR3 protein gets one entry after TCRdb re-called the multiplex PCR reads with MiXCR. Here the sample spans roughly 420,000 distinct CDR3 sequences, roughly 13% being singletons. Calling Graves' hyperthyroidism stable meant ophthalmopathy did not progress within 18 months. Aged 18 to 65, the patients had hyperthyroidism that was newly diagnosed and had lasted under 2 months. Patients with uncontrolled infections, other autoimmune diseases, pregnancy or lactation were excluded.

The sequenced sample consisted of blood. The V and J genes are TRBV3-1 and TRBJ2-5; no definite D call. The source of this sequence is a woman aged 18-29 years with Graves' hyperthyroidism. CDR3 loop: CASSIRTPKTETQYF. CDR3 DNA: TGTGCCAGCAGCATTAGGACCCCAAAAACAGAGACCCAGTACTTC.